Sequencing of this TCR beta chain was carried out in a study of T-cell memory formation after mild COVID-19. On the study more broadly: For the most part, TCR clusters were specific to one donor. Study-wide results and caveats: Pre-infection memory already had some responding clones, implying cross-reactive memory joined. CD4/CD8 balance held among clones contracting day 15 to 85, and later expanders leaned CD4+.

Constant-segment primers and 5'RACE yielded cDNA libraries for TCR alpha and TCR beta, each carrying sample barcodes and UMIs. In TCRdb, the 5' RACE reads were re-called with MiXCR into one record per CDR3 protein. In the table there are about 150,000 distinct CDR3 sequences, roughly 15% of which are singletons. This clonotype was seen many times. Its antigen remains unknown. The sequencing sample was made of PBMCs or a T cell subset sorted from them (not recorded which). This clonotype was sampled from an adult woman who had mild COVID-19 (a few samples of this study predate the infection). Cell type and time point are not known.

CDR3 coding DNA: TGTGCCAGCAGCTTGTACCCGGGGAACCAGCCCCAGCATTTT. Translating it yields CASSLYPGNQPQHF. The chain is built from TRBV5-6 and TRBJ1-5; the D is unclear. Trimming shortened V by 1 base and J by 7 bases, and 12 bases separated the two germline ends. Per the germline V gene, CDR1 is SGHDT and CDR2 is YYEEEE. There are 14 residues in the CDR3.